These T cell receptor beta chains were read from a single sample in a study of graft-versus-host responses after intestinal transplantation. Antigen specificity for these receptors is unknown. Using immunoSEQ multiplex PCR, the repertoire was profiled, and TCRdb retains in-frame clones only, with some absent. The sample gives tens of thousands of clones, roughly 91% of which show up once; more than 0.4% is in the top ten. Source: unstimulated CD8+ T cells sorted from spleen or lymph node cells, taken before intestinal transplant. Receptors were obtained from a human donor who received an intestinal transplant. Both conserved end residues are part of each CDR3. Fields, in order: J gene, V gene, D gene, clone size, CDR3 protein, CDR3 DNA. The D gene is left open where the match is weak. The size entry is marked missing in some rows and otherwise reads once, few, many or a size class.

TRBJ2-7,TRBV2,TRBD2,-,CASSEFLAGGEQYF,TGTGCCAGCAGTGAATTCCTAGCGGGAGGTGAGCAGTACTTC
TRBJ2-1,TRBV27,TRBD1,-,CASSLRDREVNEQFF,TGTGCCAGCAGTCTCCGGGACAGGGAGGTTAATGAGCAGTTCTTC
TRBJ2-7,TRBV7-6,-,once,CASSSLESEQYF,TGTGCCAGCAGCTCCCTAGAAAGCGAGCAGTACTTC
TRBJ2-7,TRBV7-3,-,-,CASSPSAGYEQYF,TGTGCCAGCAGCCCCTCGGCAGGGTACGAGCAGTACTTC
TRBJ2-2,TRBV5-1,-,-,CASSPDFPGAGELFF,TGCGCCAGCAGCCCCGACTTCCCGGGAGCCGGGGAGCTGTTTTTT
TRBJ2-5,TRBV9,-,few,CASSVESDGETQYF,TGTGCCAGCAGCGTAGAATCTGACGGGGAGACCCAGTACTTC
TRBJ2-7,TRBV28,TRBD1,once,CASSLLTGDEQYF,TGTGCCAGCAGTTTATTGACAGGGGACGAGCAGTACTTC
TRBJ1-6,TRBV7-9,-,once,CASSLPGDYSPLHF,TGTGCCAGCAGCCTACCGGGGGACTATTCACCCCTCCACTTT
TRBJ1-1,TRBV7-9,-,-,CASSLGALLNTEAFF,TGTGCCAGCAGCTTAGGGGCCCTTCTAAACACTGAAGCTTTCTTT
TRBJ1-2,TRBV6-5,-,-,CASSTGGPLDGYTF,TGTGCCAGCAGTACCGGGGGTCCCCTGGATGGCTACACCTTC
TRBJ2-2,TRBV4-1,-,-,CASRRGRETGELFF,TGCGCCAGCAGACGGGGGCGGGAGACCGGGGAGCTGTTTTTT
TRBJ1-1,TRBV7-8,TRBD1,-,CASSLVRDRTEAFF,TGTGCCAGCAGCTTAGTCCGGGACAGGACTGAAGCTTTCTTT
TRBJ1-6,TRBV9,-,-,CASSVDGTGSYNSPLHF,TGTGCCAGCAGCGTAGACGGGACTGGATCCTATAATTCACCCCTCCACTTT
TRBJ2-7,TRBV5-1,-,-,CASSFRGEIYEQYF,TGCGCCAGCAGCTTCCGCGGGGAAATCTACGAGCAGTACTTC
TRBJ1-1,TRBV14,-,-,CASSQYTEAFF,TGTGCCAGCAGCCAATATACTGAAGCTTTCTTT
TRBJ1-2,TRBV27,-,-,CASSLTDSGGGYTF,TGTGCCAGCAGTTTAACGGACTCGGGGGGTGGCTACACCTTC
TRBJ1-1,TRBV7-9,-,-,CASSLTPGLNTEAFF,TGTGCCAGCAGCCTAACGCCGGGATTGAACACTGAAGCTTTCTTT
TRBJ2-5,TRBV9,TRBD2,-,CVSSAPGGDGYQETQYF,TGTGTCAGCAGCGCCCCTGGGGGGGACGGGTACCAAGAGACCCAGTACTTC
TRBJ2-7,TRBV7-9,-,-,CASSSRGSYEQYF,TGTGCCAGCAGCTCGCGGGGTTCCTACGAGCAGTACTTC
TRBJ2-7,TRBV7-9,TRBD2,few,CASSPGGGPGTYEQYF,TGTGCCAGCAGCCCGGGGGGTGGTCCAGGGACTTACGAGCAGTACTTC
TRBJ1-1,TRBV28,-,-,CASSSRGGYGTEAFF,TGTGCCAGCAGTTCCAGGGGCGGGTATGGGACTGAAGCTTTCTTT
TRBJ1-5,TRBV5-6,TRBD1,few,CASSFAGGGNQPQHF,TGTGCCAGCAGCTTCGCAGGGGGCGGCAATCAGCCCCAGCATTTT
TRBJ2-2,TRBV15,TRBD1,-,CATAFDRGNAGELFF,TGTGCCACCGCTTTCGACAGGGGAAATGCGGGGGAGCTGTTTTTT
TRBJ2-7,TRBV9,-,-,CASSVAGPYEQYF,TGTGCCAGCAGCGTCGCGGGGCCCTACGAGCAGTACTTC
TRBJ2-1,TRBV29-1,TRBD2,-,CSVGTSGRSNEQFF,TGCAGCGTTGGGACTAGCGGGAGGTCGAATGAGCAGTTCTTC
TRBJ2-3,TRBV28,TRBD2,once,CASTPSSGMGYF,TGTGCCAGCACTCCGTCTAGCGGGATGGGGTATTTT
TRBJ1-5,TRBV9,TRBD1,-,CASSPGQGGGQPQHF,TGTGCCAGCAGCCCAGGACAGGGAGGAGGGCAGCCCCAGCATTTT
TRBJ1-1,TRBV19,-,-,CASSTYMNTEAFF,TGTGCCAGTAGTACCTATATGAACACTGAAGCTTTCTTT
TRBJ1-3,TRBV2,-,few,CASSEVARNTIYF,TGTGCCAGCAGTGAAGTAGCGAGAAACACCATATATTTT
TRBJ1-3,TRBV9,-,-,CASSQDFSGNTIYF,TGTGCCAGCAGCCAAGACTTCTCTGGAAACACCATATATTTT
TRBJ1-4,TRBV6-5,-,-,CASSYGGSEKLFF,TGTGCCAGCAGTTACGGAGGGAGTGAAAAACTGTTTTTT
TRBJ2-1,TRBV6-1,-,-,CASSEADDSSYNEQFF,TGTGCCAGCAGTGAAGCGGACGACAGCTCCTACAATGAGCAGTTCTTC
TRBJ2-3,TRBV15,TRBD1,-,CATSSVPGQSTDTQYF,TGTGCCACCAGCAGCGTCCCGGGACAGAGCACAGATACGCAGTATTTT
TRBJ2-3,TRBV7-9,TRBD2,-,CASSLVRAGGPSDTQYF,TGTGCCAGCAGCTTAGTAAGGGCGGGGGGGCCGTCAGATACGCAGTATTTT
TRBJ2-2,TRBV9,TRBD2,-,CASSVTSGSTGELFF,TGTGCCAGCAGCGTAACTAGCGGGAGCACCGGGGAGCTGTTTTTT
TRBJ1-1,TRBV5-1,TRBD1,-,CASSLVSPTGRFMNTEAFF,TGCGCCAGCAGCTTGGTATCCCCGACAGGGCGTTTCATGAACACTGAAGCTTTCTTT
TRBJ2-5,TRBV19,TRBD1,-,CATRTGEETQYF,TGTGCCACCAGGACAGGGGAAGAGACCCAGTACTTC
TRBJ2-7,TRBV7-6,TRBD2,once,CASSPGLAGRSSYEQYF,TGTGCCAGCAGCCCCGGACTAGCGGGGAGGAGCTCCTACGAGCAGTACTTC
TRBJ2-7,TRBV6-5,TRBD1,-,CASSGTGYEQYF,TGTGCCAGCAGTGGGACAGGCTACGAGCAGTACTTC
TRBJ1-1,TRBV9,-,-,CASSVSENTEAFF,TGTGCCAGCAGCGTATCAGAGAACACTGAAGCTTTCTTT
TRBJ2-7,TRBV9,-,-,CASGRDRSSYEQYF,TGTGCCAGCGGGAGGGACAGGAGCTCCTACGAGCAGTACTTC
TRBJ2-7,TRBV7-9,TRBD2,-,CASSLPGTSGRESSYEQYF,TGTGCCAGCAGCTTACCCGGGACTAGCGGGAGGGAGAGCTCCTACGAGCAGTACTTC
TRBJ2-5,TRBV19,TRBD2,-,CASSRTSGRVETQYF,TGTGCCAGTAGCCGGACTAGCGGGAGGGTAGAGACCCAGTACTTC
TRBJ1-4,TRBV6-5,TRBD1,-,CASSEGTGGEKLFF,TGTGCCAGCAGTGAAGGGACAGGGGGCGAAAAACTGTTTTTT
TRBJ2-5,TRBV19,TRBD1,-,CASSRTGGNGETQYF,TGTGCCAGTAGTAGGACAGGGGGAAACGGGGAGACCCAGTACTTC
TRBJ2-1,TRBV9,TRBD2,-,CASSVAGLAKRDEQFF,TGTGCCAGCAGCGTAGCGGGACTAGCTAAACGAGATGAGCAGTTCTTC
TRBJ2-3,TRBV6-5,TRBD2,-,CASRSAGGRDTQYF,TGTGCCAGCAGGTCCGCGGGGGGGCGAGATACGCAGTATTTT
TRBJ2-1,TRBV28,TRBD2,once,CAGGDPYNEQFF,TGTGCCGGGGGGGACCCCTACAATGAGCAGTTCTTC